These 18 T cell receptor beta chains share one sample of origin, sequenced in a study of blood T cell dynamics during melanoma immunotherapy. Sequenced by immunoSEQ multiplex PCR; TCRdb stores in-frame clones only, minus some. The table lists around 9,000 clones, roughly 85% of them singletons. Sample time point: week 3, after first cycle of checkpoint inhibitor. The sample consisted of blood, taken from a patient treated with checkpoint blockade. The receptors shown here come from a human donor with melanoma.

The chain carries TRBV19 and TRBJ2-1; D ambiguous. Germline CDR1 is LNHDA and CDR2 is SQIVND (reference sequence). The CDR3 is made up of 15 amino acids. V was cut by 6 bases and J by 0 bases, with 12 bases left in between. The CDR3 protein is CASRNIGSSYNEQFF. CDR3 sequence (DNA): TGTGCCAGTAGGAACATAGGGTCCTCCTACAATGAGCAGTTCTTC.

The rearrangement uses TRBV6-5 and TRBJ1-2; 8 bases map to TRBD1. The CDR3 spans 14 residues. Germline V gives CDR1 MNHEY, CDR2 SVGAGI. V shed 5 bases and J 3 bases; nucleotides not matched to a gene: 5. The CDR3 DNA follows: TGTGCCAGCAGTCCACGACAGGGGCACTATGGCTACACCTTC. The encoded protein is CASSPRQGHYGYTF.

The chain joins TRBV15 to TRBJ1-3; D is ambiguous. CDR1 and CDR2 from the germline V gene are LNHNV and YYDKDF (reference sequence). Trimming took 4 bases from V and 4 from J, leaving 14 bases between them. The CDR3 consists of 15 residues. The CDR3 DNA sequence: TGTGCCACCAGCACCTCGCGCACCTCGGGAAACACCATATATTTT. Its protein product is CATSTSRTSGNTIYF.

In DNA, the CDR3 is TGTGCCAGCAGCTTAGCGGGGGACAGACGGCAGTACTTC. This sequence encodes CASSLAGDRRQYF. The chain links TRBV7-8 to TRBJ2-7; 7 bases are a match to TRBD1. CDR1 and CDR2 from the germline V gene are SGHVS and FQNEAQ. Trimming removed 0 bases from V and 9 bases from J; junction bases left unmatched: 5. CDR3 length: 13 residues. Variable domain in full (rest from reference TRBV7-8 and TRBJ2-7): GAGVSQSPRYKVAKRGQDVALRCDPISGHVSLFWYQQALGQGPEFLTYFQNEAQLDKSGLPSDRFFAERPEGSVSTLKIQRTQQEDSAVYLCASSLAGDRRQYFGPGTRLTVT.

The J gene is TRBJ1-6, the V gene TRBV11-2, with no clear D. CDR3 size: 15 residues. Germline V gives CDR1 SGHAT, CDR2 FQNNGV. Trimming pared 3 bases from V and 5 bases from J, leaving 11 bases between. The CDR3 spells CASSFSVGNNSPLHF. The CDR3 DNA is TGTGCCAGCAGCTTTTCGGTCGGGAATAATTCACCCCTCCACTTT.

The chain is built from TRBV5-1 and TRBJ2-1; TRBD2 matches at 15 bases. The CDR3 has 16 residues. Germline V gene sequence: CDR1 SGHRS, CDR2 YFSETQ. Germline trimming cut 4 bases from V and 9 bases from J; bases unmatched to any gene: 8. CDR3 residues: CASSGGTSGGLAEQFF. In DNA form, the CDR3 reads TGCGCCAGCAGCGGCGGGACTAGCGGGGGGTTAGCTGAGCAGTTCTTC.

This sequence joins TRBV7-3 and TRBJ2-7; no clear D gene. Germline V gene lookup returns CDR1 SGHTA and CDR2 FQGTGA. This CDR3 is built from 15 residues. Trimming cost V 5 bases and J 0 bases, with 14 bases left between them. The CDR3 DNA reads as TGTGCCAGCAGCCCCGAGCCCTCGGTCTCCTACGAGCAGTACTTC. It translates to CASSPEPSVSYEQYF.

The chain uses TRBV6-1 and TRBJ1-1; no reliable D call. Germline V gene data show CDR1 as MNHNS and CDR2 as SASEGT. V lost 1 base to trimming and J lost 1 base, with 7 bases between them. The CDR3 sequence is 14 residues long. CDR3 loop: CASSEVLANTEAFF. In nucleotides, the CDR3 is TGTGCCAGCAGTGAAGTATTGGCGAACACTGAAGCTTTCTTT.

The rearrangement links TRBV5-1 to TRBJ1-3; 8 nucleotides align to TRBD1. The CDR3 is 14 residues long. Germline-derived CDR1 and CDR2 are SGHRS and YFSETQ. J lost 8 bases, V lost 4 bases, and 8 bases had no gene match. CDR3 coding DNA: TGCGCCAGCAGCCTGGACAGGGCGGCAGACACCATATATTTT. This sequence encodes CASSLDRAADTIYF.

J is TRBJ2-5 and V is TRBV7-5; the D segment call TRBD2 is taken from the table without a DNA check. The better agreement between TRBJ2-7 and the DNA end casts doubt on the J call. TRBV7-5 is termed a pseudogene. The CDR3 totals 16 residues. The CDR3 is CVRSIDAERAEYEQYF. The CDR3 DNA follows: TGTGTCAGAAGCATAGACGCCGAGCGAGCTGAGTACGAGCAGTACTTC.

The chain recombines TRBV15 with TRBJ1-1, with D hard to call. V was clipped by 0 bases and J by 1 base, with 9 bases between them. The V gene's germline CDR1 is LNHNV and CDR2 YYDKDF (reference sequence). The CDR3 spans 15 residues. The CDR3, as DNA: TGTGCCACCAGCAGAGATCATATCGGGAACACTGAAGCTTTCTTT. It yields the protein CATSRDHIGNTEAFF.

This chain links TRBV15 with TRBJ1-4, with TRBD1 matching 10 bases. From germline, CDR1 is LNHNV and CDR2 YYDKDF (reference sequence). V gave up 0 bases and J gave up 6 bases; unmatched junction bases: 1. CDR3 size: 15 residues. The CDR3 region has the DNA TGTGCCACCAGCAGAGAGACAGGGGGCGATGAAAAACTGTTTTTT. Translation gives CATSRETGGDEKLFF.

CDR3 in DNA: TGTGCCAGCAGCCCGCGAACAACTAATGAAAAACTGTTTTTT. As protein: CASSPRTTNEKLFF. J is TRBJ1-4 and V is TRBV11-2; D is ambiguous. The CDR3 extends over 14 amino acids. The germline V gene encodes CDR1 SGHAT and CDR2 FQNNGV. V dropped 5 bases and J dropped 0 bases, with 7 bases sitting between them.

A few counts support this clone. The chain is built from TRBV5-4 and TRBJ2-5, with 7 bases fitting TRBD1. The ends lost 4 bases at V and 4 bases at J; junction bases unmatched: 4. There are 13 residues in the CDR3. Per germline, CDR1 SGHNT and CDR2 YYREEE (reference sequence). CDR3 DNA: TGTGCCAGCAGCACTCGACAGGGAGAGACCCAGTACTTC. Encoded protein: CASSTRQGETQYF.

This sequence joins TRBV6-6 and TRBJ2-1, with 7 bases lining up with TRBD1. The CDR3 spans 15 residues. V was pared by 5 bases and J by 3 bases, with 7 bases of the junction left unmatched. CDR1 MNHNY and CDR2 SVGAGI come from the germline V gene (reference sequence). CDR3 coding DNA: TGTGCCAGCAGTCAATCCGGGACAGACTACAATGAGCAGTTCTTC. Protein sequence: CASSQSGTDYNEQFF.

The chain combines TRBV29-1 with TRBJ1-5; 8 positions agree with TRBD1. Per the germline V gene, CDR1 is SQVTM and CDR2 is ANQGSEA. The V segment lost 8 bases and the J segment 3 bases; nucleotides outside the gene matches: 12. This CDR3 spans 15 amino acids. Here the CDR3 DNA reads TGCAGCTCCCGACAGGGGCTATACCTCAATCAGCCCCAGCATTTT. Its translation is CSSRQGLYLNQPQHF.

J is TRBJ2-6 and V is TRBV7-2; D unclear. The V and J ends lost 1 base and 2 bases respectively, with 18 bases between them. The CDR3 consists of 19 residues. Germline V gene sequence: CDR1 SGHTA, CDR2 FQGNSA. The DNA of the CDR3 is TGTGCCAGCAGCTTAGGCTGGGGTGAGATCGGCCCTGGGGCCAACGTCCTGACTTTC. It codes for CASSLGWGEIGPGANVLTF.

V and J are TRBV6-5 and TRBJ2-7; D assignment may be TRBD1 or TRBD2 (5 bases each). The CDR3 is made up of 13 amino acids. Per germline, CDR1 MNHEY and CDR2 SVGAGI. V lost 6 bases and J lost 2, with 11 bases in between. The CDR3 sequence: CASRRDGTYEQYF. CDR3 DNA: TGTGCCAGCAGACGGGACGGAACCTACGAGCAGTACTTC.